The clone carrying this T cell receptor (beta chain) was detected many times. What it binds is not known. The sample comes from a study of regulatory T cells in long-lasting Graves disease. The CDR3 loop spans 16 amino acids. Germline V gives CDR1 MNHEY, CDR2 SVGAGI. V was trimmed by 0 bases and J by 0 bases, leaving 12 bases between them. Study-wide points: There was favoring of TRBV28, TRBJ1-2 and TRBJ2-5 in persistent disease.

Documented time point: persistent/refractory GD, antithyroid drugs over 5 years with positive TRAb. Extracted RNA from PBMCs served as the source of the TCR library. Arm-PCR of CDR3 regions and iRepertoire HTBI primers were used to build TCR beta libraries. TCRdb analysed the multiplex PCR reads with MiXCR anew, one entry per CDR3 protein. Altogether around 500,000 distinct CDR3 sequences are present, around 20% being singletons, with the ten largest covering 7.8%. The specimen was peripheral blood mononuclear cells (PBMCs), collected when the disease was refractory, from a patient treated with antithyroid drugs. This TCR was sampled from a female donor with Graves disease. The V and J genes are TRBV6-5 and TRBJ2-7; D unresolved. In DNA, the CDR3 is TGTGCCAGCAGTTACTCCTTAAGGGAAATCTCCTACGAGCAGTACTTC. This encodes CASSYSLREISYEQYF.